These T cell receptor beta chains were read from a single sample in a study of T cell responses to AZD1222 COVID-19 vaccine. Data came from immunoSEQ multiplex PCR; TCRdb stores just in-frame clones and leaves some out. The table lists 95,000 to 110,000 clones, 86% of them singletons, with roughly 3.3% in the top ten. Sequences were derived from peripheral blood, sampled 28 days after the second dose of the MenACWY control vaccine. The receptors stem from an adult who received the MenACWY meningococcal vaccine as a control. Each CDR3 is given with its conserved first and last residue. Each record gives: V gene, J gene, CDR3 protein.

TRBV6-2/TRBV6-3	TRBJ1-5	CASSYSGRGHQPQHF
TRBV6-5	TRBJ2-2	CASRGNTGELFF
TRBV14	TRBJ2-7	CASSQGTGGYEQYF
TRBV9	TRBJ2-1	CASSVGPGSSEQFF
TRBV30	TRBJ2-7	CAWSPREREQYF
TRBV7-9	TRBJ1-5	CASSGQGGNQPQHF
TRBV6-2/TRBV6-3	TRBJ1-1	CASSPDGGATEAFF
TRBV11-2	TRBJ2-5	CASSLGTQETQYF
TRBV11-1	TRBJ1-1	CASRRDRTNTEAFF
TRBV21-1	TRBJ1-1	CAIRQGTDTEAFF
TRBV18	TRBJ1-6	CASSQASSYNSPLHF
TRBV7-9	TRBJ1-1	CASSLSGGGKGTEAFF
TRBV3-1/TRBV3-2	TRBJ2-3	CASPPARRGHTDTQYF
TRBV9	TRBJ2-3	CASSVASTGRTDTQYF
TRBV6-5	TRBJ2-5	CASRRNRAGGETQYF
TRBV30	TRBJ2-7	CAWSQAVGEQYF
TRBV12-2	TRBJ2-7	CASRLNRDSYEQYF
TRBV11-2	TRBJ2-7	CASSGQITF
TRBV29-1	TRBJ1-1	CSVDSRGFSAFF
TRBV6-5	TRBJ2-7	CASRQPGQGSYEQYF
TRBV3-1/TRBV3-2	TRBJ2-4	CASSQEAYRKNIQYF
TRBV4-1	TRBJ2-7	CASSHMRLDSYEQYF
TRBV7-2	TRBJ1-6	CASSLEVRSSYNSPLHF
TRBV7-2	TRBJ1-4	CASSFSPQGGEDF
TRBV6-5	TRBJ1-2	CASSYSRQGYGYTF
TRBV19	TRBJ1-6	CASSDARSPLHF
TRBV28	TRBJ1-3	CASRPWDGADTSGNTIYF
TRBV19	TRBJ1-2	CASQGQESGYTF
TRBV5-4	TRBJ1-2	CASSLFGGVYGYTF
TRBV18	TRBJ1-1	CASSPPSRADTEAFF
TRBV28	TRBJ2-7	CASRPRGATQTYEQYF